This T cell receptor (beta chain) was recovered during a study of blood T cell repertoires in COVID-19. On the study more broadly: Material from acute and convalescent COVID-19 was sourced from the United States, Italy and Spain. Sources were T cells, B-cell-depleted T cells, or PBMCs; the material itself was cDNA or gDNA.

In the source study's methods: It was from reference gene primer amplification that nucleated cell counts were estimated. Profiling relied on immunoSEQ multiplex PCR, and the TCRdb table lists in-frame clones only, not all of them. The V and J calls and clone size were taken over from that table, and D and trimming were inferred from the DNA. The table lists around 39,000 clones, around three quarters of them singletons, with about 15% in the top ten. The V end lost 0 bases, the J end lost 4 bases, and 9 bases lay between the germline ends. The CDR3 sequence is 14 residues long. Germline loops: CDR1 KGHSY, CDR2 FQNENV.

Material for sequencing was peripheral blood. This sequence was found in a woman aged 70 to 79 with acute or convalescent COVID-19. The J gene is TRBJ1-1, the V gene TRBV16, with D possibly TRBD1 on 5 matching bases. This chain's CDR3 is CASSQSLGGTEAFF. The CDR3 DNA sequence: TGTGCCAGCAGCCAATCGTTGGGGGGCACTGAAGCTTTCTTT.